The clone carrying this T cell receptor (beta chain) was observed a handful of times. The antigen is not known. The entry originates in a study of OX40 agonist ivuxolimab in advanced cancers. In the study overall: Dose-escalation patients' cancers were hepatocellular carcinoma, melanoma, renal cell or head and neck cancer. Participants, 82.7% male, averaged roughly 60 years of age, ranging from about 23 to 79.

Only in-frame clones appear in the TCRdb table, and some are missing; sequencing was by immunoSEQ multiplex PCR. The table shows approximately 20,000 clones, with approximately 90% occurring only once. J was trimmed by 5 bases and V by 2 bases; bases with no gene match: 2. The V gene's germline CDR1 is SGHVS and CDR2 FQNEAQ. The CDR3 has 16 residues. Study-wide findings and caveats: CD4+ and CD8+ T cells in blood underwent clonal expansion by week 6 at 0.1 to 3.0 mg/kg.

The chain combines TRBV7-8 with TRBJ2-2; 13 nucleotides align to TRBD2. This clonotype was obtained from an adult with an advanced solid tumor such as melanoma, head and neck, liver or kidney cancer. This specimen consisted of CD4+ or CD8+ T cells sorted from blood, obtained in a trial of the OX40 agonist ivuxolimab. The chain's CDR3 is CASSLRGLAGTGELFF. The CDR3 nucleotides read TGTGCCAGCAGCTTAAGGGGACTAGCGGGGACCGGGGAGCTGTTTTTT.